The next 10 T cell receptor beta chains were all read from a single sample in a study of blood T cell repertoires in COVID-19 (TCRdb year 2020). The library relied on the immunoSEQ multiplex PCR assay. TCRdb mirrors the immuneACCESS table, restricted to in-frame sequences. Some clones are absent from its copies; in checked studies, under half trace to an unresolved V gene, and the reason for the others is unknown. The sample table lists about 350,000 clones, more than 75% of them with a count of one. The ten largest account for around 3% of the sample. The specimen was PBMCs or T cells enriched from blood (not recorded which). The receptors come from a woman in her twenties or thirties who had recovered from COVID-19.

This clone has a handful of counts. This chain links TRBV11-3 with TRBJ2-2, with 9 positions matching TRBD2. The CDR3 is made up of 15 amino acids. The germline gives CDR1 SGHNT, CDR2 YENEEA. V lost 5 bases and J lost 6; bases outside the gene matches: 7. The CDR3, as DNA: TGTGCCAGCAGCCTCGAGACTAGCGGCTCCGGGGAGCTGTTTTTT. Translation: CASSLETSGSGELFF.

The chain carries TRBV20-1 and TRBJ1-3; D is unclear. Trimming took off 3 bases at V and 0 bases at J, with 9 bases between the two ends. The CDR3 is 14 amino acids. Germline lookup yields CDR1 DFQATT and CDR2 SNEGSKA (reference sequence). The CDR3 DNA follows: TGCAGTGCTAGTGCGGGTCGCTCTGGAAACACCATATATTTT. Amino acids: CSASAGRSGNTIYF.

The chain is built from TRBV5-1 and TRBJ2-1, with D perhaps matching TRBD2 (7 bases). V was clipped by 0 bases and J by 9 bases, with 13 bases between them. This CDR3 has 14 amino acids. Germline-derived CDR1 and CDR2 are SGHRS and YFSETQ. CDR3 nucleotide sequence: TGCGCCAGCAGCTTGGAGGGGGGGCCGGGTGAGCAGTTCTTC. It is translated as CASSLEGGPGEQFF.

The genes are TRBV4-1 and TRBJ2-2; 8 bases fit TRBD1. Germline CDR1 MGHRA, CDR2 YSYEKL. The junction had 3 bases not matched to a gene; V was cut back by 3 bases and J by 3 bases. The CDR3 is made up of 15 amino acids. Here the CDR3 reads CASSHRGPDTGELFF. The DNA for the CDR3 is TGCGCCAGCAGCCACAGGGGGCCGGACACCGGGGAGCTGTTTTTT.

The chain is built from TRBV3-1 (or the pseudogene TRBV3-2) and TRBJ2-1; D might be TRBD1 (6 bases). The germline V gene has CDR1 LGHDT and CDR2 YNNKEL (reference sequence). The CDR3 is made up of 15 amino acids. Between the trimmed V and J ends, which lost 4 bases and 4 bases, there was a span of 14 bases. The CDR3, as DNA: TGTGCCAGCAGCCGGACCGGGGACACGTACAATGAGCAGTTCTTC. Its protein product is CASSRTGDTYNEQFF.

CDR3 sequence reads: CAITGTGRDGYTF. CDR3 coding DNA: TGTGCCATCACCGGGACAGGGCGTGATGGCTACACCTTC. The chain couples TRBV10-3 to TRBJ1-2; 9 bases map to TRBD1. The length of the CDR3 is 13 residues. CDR1 is ENHRY and CDR2 is SYGVKD in the germline V gene. Trimming took 7 bases from V and 6 from J; bases not matched to a gene: 6.

The chain links TRBV19 to TRBJ1-1; 7 bases are a match to TRBD1. The CDR3 runs 16 residues. The trim removed 8 bases at V and 0 bases at J, leaving 12 bases unmatched. From germline, CDR1 is LNHDA and CDR2 SQIVND (reference sequence). The CDR3 protein is CASRRKGALMNTEAFF. DNA for the CDR3: TGTGCCAGTCGTAGAAAGGGGGCTTTAATGAACACTGAAGCTTTCTTT.

This CDR3 is CASSPTDRGQRNTEAFF. The CDR3 DNA sequence: TGTGCCAGCTCACCAACGGACAGGGGGCAGAGGAACACTGAAGCTTTCTTT. V and J are TRBV18 and TRBJ1-1; 11 bases map to TRBD1. This CDR3 spans 17 amino acids. Per the germline V gene, CDR1 is KGHSH and CDR2 is LQKENI. J was trimmed by 1 base and V by 2 bases; bases with no gene match: 6.

The chain recombines TRBV27 with TRBJ2-7; D is possibly TRBD2 (5 bases). The CDR3 is made up of 13 amino acids. CDR1 MNHEY and CDR2 SMNVEV come from the germline V gene (reference sequence). V was cut by 3 bases and J by 6 bases, with 12 bases left in between. CDR3 loop: CASSLRSGVEQYF. The CDR3 region has the DNA TGTGCCAGCAGTTTGCGTTCCGGGGTCGAGCAGTACTTC.

This clone was counted a single time. The rearrangement uses TRBV7-9 and TRBJ2-7; no reliable D call. The CDR3 has 12 amino acids. Trimming removed 4 bases at V and 1 base at J, with 5 bases between. Germline V gene data show CDR1 as SEHNR and CDR2 as FQNEAQ (reference sequence). The CDR3, as DNA: TGTGCCAGCAGCTATGTATCCTACGAGCAGTACTTC. Residues: CASSYVSYEQYF.